The rows below give T cell receptor beta chains drawn from one sample of a study of CD8+CD57+ T cells in acquired aplastic anemia. TCRdb redid the calling of the reads with MiXCR, one entry per CDR3 protein. The table lists 310,000 or so distinct CDR3 sequences, 56% of them singletons, with around 1.3% in the top ten. Sequenced: sorted CD4+, CD8+, or CD8+CD57+ T cells (not recorded which) from PBMCs. The receptor set was obtained from a human donor with aplastic anemia. Both conserved end residues are part of each CDR3. The D gene is left open where the match is weak. The size field is filled for only some rows; it gives once, few, many or a size class.

V	J	size	D	DNA	CDR3
TRBV20-1	TRBJ2-7	many	TRBD2	TGCAGTGCAGTACTAAGCGGGAGACTACTCTACGAGCAGTACTTC	CSAVLSGRLLYEQYF
TRBV25-1	TRBJ2-7	few	TRBD1	TGTGCCAGCAGTGTATCCCTGGGACAGTCGTACTCCTACGAGCAGTACTTC	CASSVSLGQSYSYEQYF
TRBV2	TRBJ2-3	.	.	TGTGCCAGCAGTGTCGGACGTGGAGATTCGACAGATACGCAGTATTTT	CASSVGRGDSTDTQYF
TRBV7-9	TRBJ2-1	.	.	TGTGCCAGCAGTACCGGACTCGATGAGCAGTTCTTC	CASSTGLDEQFF
TRBV4-1	TRBJ2-1	many	.	TGCGCCAGCAGCCAAGTAAACCTTCTGGACTACAATGAGCAGTTCTTC	CASSQVNLLDYNEQFF
TRBV6-6	TRBJ2-7	.	.	TGTGCCAGCAGACTGACGACCAGCTCCTACGAGCAGTACTTC	CASRLTTSSYEQYF
TRBV29-1	TRBJ1-2	.	.	TGCAGCGTTCCCACGGGGGCGCATGGCTACACCTTC	CSVPTGAHGYTF
TRBV25-1	TRBJ2-2	.	TRBD1	TGTGCCAGCAGGCCGGGACAGGCGAACACCGGGGAGCTGTTTTTT	CASRPGQANTGELFF
TRBV20-1	TRBJ1-1	few	.	TGCAGTGCTGCATTGAACACTGAAGCTTTCTTT	CSAALNTEAFF
TRBV5-1	TRBJ2-3	many	.	TGCGCCAGCAGCTTGGCGGGGATGGGGACGGATACGCAGTATTTT	CASSLAGMGTDTQYF
TRBV5-1	TRBJ2-7	.	TRBD1	TGCGCCAGCAGCTTGGTCAGGGGGCTCGAGCAGTACTTC	CASSLVRGLEQYF
TRBV7-2	TRBJ2-3	.	.	TGTGCCAGCAGCCCCCGGATGGTCGGAATCACAGATACGCAGTATTTT	CASSPRMVGITDTQYF
TRBV12-3/TRBV12-4	TRBJ2-7	many	TRBD1	TGTGCCAGCAGTTTACAGGACAGGGGCTACGAGCAGTACTTC	CASSLQDRGYEQYF
TRBV6-6	TRBJ2-1	.	.	TGTGCCAGCGTCCCAGGGGACAACTACAATGAGCAGTTCTTC	CASVPGDNYNEQFF
TRBV18	TRBJ1-1	few	TRBD1	TGTGCCAGCTCACCACTTCGACAGGGGGACACTGAAGCTTTCTTT	CASSPLRQGDTEAFF
TRBV6-1	TRBJ2-1	many	.	TGTGCCAGCAGTGAATGGAATGAGCAGTTCTTC	CASSEWNEQFF
TRBV15	TRBJ1-2	.	.	TGTGCCACCAGCAGAGATCCCATCGACAGCATAACTAACTATGGCTACACCTTC	CATSRDPIDSITNYGYTF